A selection of T cell receptor beta chains follows, all from one sample in a study of molecular identifiers for immune sequencing clone quantification. TCRdb itself ran the PCR reads through MiXCR, one entry per CDR3 protein. The sample includes roughly 90,000 distinct CDR3 sequences, around 19% of them seen just once. Sequenced input: naive CD8+ T cells from blood, with Jurkat cell RNA spiked in. Every receptor here comes from a human donor in good health. Some libraries in this study had Jurkat cell RNA spiked in. CDR3s include the opening cysteine and the closing phenylalanine or tryptophan.

V: TRBV11-2
CDR3: CASSPGQGRGQPQHF

V: TRBV6-2/TRBV6-3
CDR3: CASTHSYEQYF

V: TRBV9
CDR3: CASSVGQGDSPLHF

V: TRBV2
CDR3: CASSLGQGFYEQYF

V: TRBV4-3
CDR3: CASSRFGQGPTEAFF

V: TRBV29-1
CDR3: CSVEGRTGADYGYTF

V: TRBV28
CDR3: CASSKDSATQYF

V: TRBV27
CDR3: CASSFSERNEQYF

V: TRBV19
CDR3: CASSIASNQPQHF

V: TRBV7-9
CDR3: CASSLSGQGMPGELFF

V: TRBV11-2
CDR3: CASGLAPGDEQFF

V: TRBV28
CDR3: CASGPLGANVLTF

V: TRBV15
CDR3: CATCRYRAGNTEAFF

V: TRBV5-3
CDR3: CASEGGDRNEQYF

V: TRBV12-3/TRBV12-4
CDR3: CASRHTGTPYTHTQYF

V: TRBV7-2
CDR3: CASSPVGVGVMTGSPLHF

V: TRBV6-2/TRBV6-3
CDR3: CASSRMERNGQPSEQYF

V: TRBV29-1
CDR3: CSVEVSYGSIYEQFF

V: TRBV7-9
CDR3: CASSFGLAGLDTQYF

V: TRBV5-4
CDR3: CASSLVAGSSDTQYF

V: TRBV18
CDR3: CASSPPGQGQPQHF

V: TRBV13
CDR3: CASSLGAVRPPNTEAFF

V: TRBV7-9
CDR3: CASSPLVSSTDTQYF

V: TRBV27
CDR3: CATPPGGRSLQETQYF

V: TRBV7-9
CDR3: CASSGQGVPIQYF

V: TRBV2
CDR3: CASSEGPGQGYQPQHF

V: TRBV20-1
CDR3: CSASQSRGPYEQYF

V: TRBV30
CDR3: CAWSVRGEAFF

V: TRBV5-4
CDR3: CAGSSGVRPLPDEQYF

V: TRBV6-5
CDR3: CASSYSKGGGKVEQYF

V: TRBV6-2/TRBV6-3
CDR3: CASSLGWDSPPTDTQYF

V: TRBV7-9
CDR3: CAGTSAGYYGYTF

V: TRBV20-1
CDR3: CSARRASYNEQFF

V: TRBV4-3
CDR3: CASSQDRYTAEQYF

V: TRBV7-9
CDR3: CASSLLRGAGTDTQYF

V: TRBV20-1
CDR3: CSARDLAGGPFLIQETQYF

V: TRBV27
CDR3: CASSPGANTDTQYF

V: TRBV4-1
CDR3: CASSQASGLGDYGYTF

V: TRBV7-6
CDR3: CASSSWTGVAQETQYF

V: TRBV6-1
CDR3: CASSDGQAFQPQHF